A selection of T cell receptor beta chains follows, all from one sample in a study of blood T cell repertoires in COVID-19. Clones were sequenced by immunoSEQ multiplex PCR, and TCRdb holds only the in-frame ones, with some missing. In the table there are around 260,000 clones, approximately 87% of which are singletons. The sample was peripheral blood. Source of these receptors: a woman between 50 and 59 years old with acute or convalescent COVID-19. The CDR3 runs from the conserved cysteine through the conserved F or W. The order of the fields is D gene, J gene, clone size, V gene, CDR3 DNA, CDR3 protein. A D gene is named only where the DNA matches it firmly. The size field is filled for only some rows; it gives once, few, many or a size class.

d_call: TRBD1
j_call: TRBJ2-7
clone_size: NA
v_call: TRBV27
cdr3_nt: TGTGCCAGCAGTTTAAAGGGGGCCGGATACGAGCAGTACTTC
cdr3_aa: CASSLKGAGYEQYF

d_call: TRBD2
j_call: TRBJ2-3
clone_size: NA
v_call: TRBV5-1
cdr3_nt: TGCGCCAGCAGCTTGGGGGAGGGCCCCCTCCATACGCAGTATTTT
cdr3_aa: CASSLGEGPLHTQYF

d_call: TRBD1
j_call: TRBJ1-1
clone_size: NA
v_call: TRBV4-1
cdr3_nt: TGCGCCAGCAGCCACAATACAGGGGGTGACACTGAAGCTTTCTTT
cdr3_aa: CASSHNTGGDTEAFF

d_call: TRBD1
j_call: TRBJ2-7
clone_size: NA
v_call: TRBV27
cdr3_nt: TGTGCCAGCAGTGCATGGGACAGCTACGAGCAGTACTTC
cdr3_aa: CASSAWDSYEQYF

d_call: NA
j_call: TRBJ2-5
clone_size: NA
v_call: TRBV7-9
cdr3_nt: TGTGCCAGCAGCTTATGGGACAACCAAGAGACCCAGTACTTC
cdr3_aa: CASSLWDNQETQYF

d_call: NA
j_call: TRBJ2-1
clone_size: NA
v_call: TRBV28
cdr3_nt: TGTGCCAGCAGTTTAGGTCAGGGGGCTAGCGGGATTTACGATGAGCAGTTCTTC
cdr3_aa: CASSLGQGASGIYDEQFF

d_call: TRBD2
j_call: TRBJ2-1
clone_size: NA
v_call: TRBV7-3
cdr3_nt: TGTGCCAGCAGCTGGAAGGGGACTAGTGCTAATGAGCAGTTCTTC
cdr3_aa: CASSWKGTSANEQFF

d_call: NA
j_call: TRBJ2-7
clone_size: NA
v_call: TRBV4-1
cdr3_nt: TGCGCCAGCAGCCACCCCGGGACAACCTACGAGCAGTACTTC
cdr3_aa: CASSHPGTTYEQYF

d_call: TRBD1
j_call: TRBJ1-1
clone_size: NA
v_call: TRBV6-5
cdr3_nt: TGTGCCAGCAGTTACCGGACAGGTGAGACACAAGCTTTCTTT
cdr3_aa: CASSYRTGETQAFF

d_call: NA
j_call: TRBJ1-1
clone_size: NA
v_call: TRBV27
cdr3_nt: TGTGCCAGCAGTAGGGGGTTTGAAGCTTTCTTT
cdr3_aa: CASSRGFEAFF

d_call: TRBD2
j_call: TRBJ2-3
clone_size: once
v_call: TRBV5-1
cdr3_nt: TGCGCCAGCAATTCCGGGGGGGCCAGGTGGACAGATACGCAGTATTTT
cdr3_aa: CASNSGGARWTDTQYF

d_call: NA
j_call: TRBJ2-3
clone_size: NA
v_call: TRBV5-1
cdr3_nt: TGCGCCAGCAGCTCTATAAGCACAGATACGCAGTATTTT
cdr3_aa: CASSSISTDTQYF

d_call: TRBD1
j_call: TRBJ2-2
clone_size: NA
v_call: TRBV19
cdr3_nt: TGTGCCAGTAGTAGCCCCCCCGGGACAGGGGACACCGGGGAGCTGTTTTTT
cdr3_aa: CASSSPPGTGDTGELFF

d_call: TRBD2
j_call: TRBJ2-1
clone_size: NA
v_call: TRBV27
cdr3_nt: TGTGCCAGCAGTTTATGGGGGACTAGCTTTAATGAGCAGTTCTTC
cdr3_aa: CASSLWGTSFNEQFF

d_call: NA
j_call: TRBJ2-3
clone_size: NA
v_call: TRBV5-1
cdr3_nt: TGCGCCAGCAGCTTGGAGGGAGCGGGGCAGGGGCTTGCAGATACGCAGTATTTT
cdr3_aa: CASSLEGAGQGLADTQYF

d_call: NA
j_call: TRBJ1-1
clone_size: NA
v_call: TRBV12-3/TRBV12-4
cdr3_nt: TGTGCCAGCAGTTTACAAACAGGCACTGAAGCTTTCTTT
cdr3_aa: CASSLQTGTEAFF

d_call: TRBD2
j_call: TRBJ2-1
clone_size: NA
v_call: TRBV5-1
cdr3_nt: TGCGCCAGCAGCCCCGTTTGGCTAGCGGGAGGGGTTTACAATGAGCAGTTCTTC
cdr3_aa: CASSPVWLAGGVYNEQFF

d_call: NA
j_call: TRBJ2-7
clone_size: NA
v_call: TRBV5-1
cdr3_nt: TGCGCCAGCAGCTTACGGACAGGGCGGGAGAACTACGAGCAGTACTTC
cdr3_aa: CASSLRTGRENYEQYF

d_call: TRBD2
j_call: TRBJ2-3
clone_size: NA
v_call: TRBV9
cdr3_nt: TGTGCCAGCAGCTCTAGCGGGAGGGCCCCGGATACGCAGTATTTT
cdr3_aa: CASSSSGRAPDTQYF

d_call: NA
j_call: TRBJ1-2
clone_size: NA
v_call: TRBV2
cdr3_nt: TGTGCCAGCACCGGACGAAGAGTGGGAGTTGCCTTC
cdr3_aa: CASTGRRVGVAF

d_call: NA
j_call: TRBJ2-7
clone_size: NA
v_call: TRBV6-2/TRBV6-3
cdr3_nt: TGTGCCAGCATCCCCTACGACTCTTTCTACGAGCAGTACTTC
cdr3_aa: CASIPYDSFYEQYF

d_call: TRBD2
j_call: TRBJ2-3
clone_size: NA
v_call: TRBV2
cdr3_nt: TGTGCCAGCAGTTCCGGGACTAGCGGTCCCACAGATACGCAGTATTTT
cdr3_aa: CASSSGTSGPTDTQYF

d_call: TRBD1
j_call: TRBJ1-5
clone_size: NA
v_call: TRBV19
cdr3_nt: TGTGCCAGTAGCATCTCGGGGACAGGCTACGGGGCTATGACCCAGCATTTT
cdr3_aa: CASSISGTGYGAMTQHF

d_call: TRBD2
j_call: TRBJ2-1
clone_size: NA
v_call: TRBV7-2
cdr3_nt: TGTGCCAGCAGCAGGAGAGGGAGGGAACAGTTCTTC
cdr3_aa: CASSRRGREQFF

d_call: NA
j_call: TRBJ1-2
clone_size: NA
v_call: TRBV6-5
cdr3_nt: TGTGCCAGCAGTACAACAGCGGCTGCTAACTATGGCTACACCTTC
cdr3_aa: CASSTTAAANYGYTF

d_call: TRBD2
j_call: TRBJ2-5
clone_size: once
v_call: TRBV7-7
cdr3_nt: TGTGCCAGCAGCCTAGGCGGGGGAGGAGAGACCCAGTACTTC
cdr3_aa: CASSLGGGGETQYF

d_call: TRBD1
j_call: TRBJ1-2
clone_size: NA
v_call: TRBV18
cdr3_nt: TGTGCCAGCTCAGAGACAGGGGAATTTGGCTACACCTTC
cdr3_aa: CASSETGEFGYTF

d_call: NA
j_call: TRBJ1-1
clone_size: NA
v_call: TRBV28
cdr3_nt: TGTGCCAGCAGTTTGCTGGAGCTCACTGAAGCTTTCTTT
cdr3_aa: CASSLLELTEAFF

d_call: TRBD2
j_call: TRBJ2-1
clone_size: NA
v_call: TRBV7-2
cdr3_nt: TGTGCCAGCAGCTTAGAACTAGCGGGAGTTAGGTTCGGCAATGAGCAGTTCTTC
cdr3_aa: CASSLELAGVRFGNEQFF

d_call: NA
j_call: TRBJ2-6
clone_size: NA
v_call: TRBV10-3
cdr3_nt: TGTGCCATCAGTGAGAGACAGGCAGGGGCCAACGTCCTGACTTTC
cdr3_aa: CAISERQAGANVLTF

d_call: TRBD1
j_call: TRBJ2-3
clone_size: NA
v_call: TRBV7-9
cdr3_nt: TGTGCCAGCAGCTTAGGCGACAGGGTTAGCACAGATACGCAGTATTTT
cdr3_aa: CASSLGDRVSTDTQYF

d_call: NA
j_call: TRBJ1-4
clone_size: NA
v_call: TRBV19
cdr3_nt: TGTGCCAGTAGTATAACGCACGGTCGTGAAAAACTGTTTTTT
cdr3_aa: CASSITHGREKLFF

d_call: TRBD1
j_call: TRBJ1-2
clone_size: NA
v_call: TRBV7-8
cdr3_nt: TGTGCCAGCAGCCGGGACAGCTATGGCTACACCTTC
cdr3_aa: CASSRDSYGYTF

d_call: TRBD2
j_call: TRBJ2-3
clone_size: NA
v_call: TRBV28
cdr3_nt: TGTGCCAGCAGTGCTCTAAGGGCTAGCGGGTATGCAGATACGCAGTATTTT
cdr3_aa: CASSALRASGYADTQYF

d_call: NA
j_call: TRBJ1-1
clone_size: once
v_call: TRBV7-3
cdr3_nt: TGTGCCAGCAGCTTAAATCCGGGAATGAACACTGAAGCTTTCTTT
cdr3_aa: CASSLNPGMNTEAFF

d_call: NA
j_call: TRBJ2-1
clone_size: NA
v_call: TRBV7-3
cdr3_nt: TGTGCCAGCAGCTTACTGGCGGGTGTTGCTCCGGACTACAATGAGCAGTTCTTC
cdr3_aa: CASSLLAGVAPDYNEQFF

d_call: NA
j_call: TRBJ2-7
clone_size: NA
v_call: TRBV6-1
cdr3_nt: TGTGCCAGCAGTGAAGCGCTGACTCCGGGAGAGCAGTACTTC
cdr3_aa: CASSEALTPGEQYF

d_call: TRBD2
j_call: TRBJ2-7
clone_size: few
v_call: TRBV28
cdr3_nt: TGTGCCAGCAGTTTTTTGGTCCAGCGGGAGGCTCTCCCTCAGCAGTACTTC
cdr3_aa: CASSFLVQREALPQQYF

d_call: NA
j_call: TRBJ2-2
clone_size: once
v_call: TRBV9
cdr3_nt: TGTGCCAGCAGGAACCCGGGAGTCGGTAACACCGGGGAGCTGTTTTTT
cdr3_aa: CASRNPGVGNTGELFF

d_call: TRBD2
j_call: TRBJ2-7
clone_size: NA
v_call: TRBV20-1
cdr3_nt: TGCAGTGCTAGTATTCCCGGGAGGGCCCCCTACGAGCAGTACTTC
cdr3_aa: CSASIPGRAPYEQYF

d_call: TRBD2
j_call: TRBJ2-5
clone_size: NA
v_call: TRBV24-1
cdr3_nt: TGTGCCACCAGTGGTACACAGACTAGCGGGAGCCGGGGGGAGACCCAGTACTTC
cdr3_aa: CATSGTQTSGSRGETQYF

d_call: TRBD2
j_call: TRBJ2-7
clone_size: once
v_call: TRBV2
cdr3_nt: TGTGCCAGCAGCCGGACTAGCGGTTCCTACGAGCAGTACTTC
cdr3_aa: CASSRTSGSYEQYF

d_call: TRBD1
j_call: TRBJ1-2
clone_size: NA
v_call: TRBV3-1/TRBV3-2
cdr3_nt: TGTGCCAGCAGCCAGACCGGGACAGGGGGTGGCTACACCTTC
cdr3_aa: CASSQTGTGGGYTF

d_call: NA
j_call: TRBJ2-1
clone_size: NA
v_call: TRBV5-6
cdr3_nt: TGTGCCAGCAGCTTGGGTCAGAACTACAATGAGCAGTTCTTC
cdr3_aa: CASSLGQNYNEQFF

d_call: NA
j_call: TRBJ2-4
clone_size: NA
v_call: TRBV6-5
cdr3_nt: TGTGCCAGCAGGGACAGAAAAAACATTCAGTACTTC
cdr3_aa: CASRDRKNIQYF

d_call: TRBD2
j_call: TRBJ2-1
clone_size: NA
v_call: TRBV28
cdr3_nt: TGTGCCAGCAGTCCCCGGGGACTAGCGAACAATGAGCAGTTCTTC
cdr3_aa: CASSPRGLANNEQFF

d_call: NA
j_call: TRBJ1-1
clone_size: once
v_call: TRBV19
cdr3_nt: TGTGCCAGTAGCCCTAAATGGGTACAGGGAAGGATGAACACTGAAGCTTTCTTT
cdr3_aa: CASSPKWVQGRMNTEAFF

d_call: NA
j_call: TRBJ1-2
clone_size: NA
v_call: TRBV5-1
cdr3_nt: TGCGCCAGCTCTATGGGCAGGGGCGCCGGTAGTAGTTATGGCTACACCTTC
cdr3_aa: CASSMGRGAGSSYGYTF

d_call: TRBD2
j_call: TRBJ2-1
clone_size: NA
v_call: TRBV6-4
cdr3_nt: TGTGCCAGCTCACGGGAGGGTAGGGATGAGCAGTTCTTC
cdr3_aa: CASSREGRDEQFF

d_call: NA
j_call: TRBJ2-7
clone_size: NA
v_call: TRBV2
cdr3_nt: TGTGCCAGCATGCGCGTTTCAGGCGAGCAGTACTTC
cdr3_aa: CASMRVSGEQYF

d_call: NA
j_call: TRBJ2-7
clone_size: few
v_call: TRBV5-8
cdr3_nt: TGTGCCAGCAGCTTTTTGGCGGTTTCCTACGAGCAGTACTTC
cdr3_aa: CASSFLAVSYEQYF

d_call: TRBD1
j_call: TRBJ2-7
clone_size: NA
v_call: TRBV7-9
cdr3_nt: TGTGCCAGCAGCTTAGGGACAGGGGAGCCCTACGAGCAGTACTTC
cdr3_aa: CASSLGTGEPYEQYF

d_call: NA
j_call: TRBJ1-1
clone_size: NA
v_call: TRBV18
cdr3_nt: TGTGCCAGCTCAGGGGGCAACAGGAACACTGAAGCTTTCTTT
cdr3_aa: CASSGGNRNTEAFF

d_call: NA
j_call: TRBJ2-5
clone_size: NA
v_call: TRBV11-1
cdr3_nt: TGTGCCAGCAGCAGGGGCCTGCGACAAGAGACCCAGTACTTC
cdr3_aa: CASSRGLRQETQYF

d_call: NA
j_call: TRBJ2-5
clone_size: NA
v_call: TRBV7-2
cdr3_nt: TGTGCCAGCAGCTTAAGGATGGGAGTACCCCAGTACTTC
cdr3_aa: CASSLRMGVPQYF